These 25 T cell receptor beta chains were all obtained from the same sample, sequenced in a study of cytomegalovirus exposure and HLA in healthy donors. PCR employed 60 Vbeta and 13 Jbeta primers. The table came from immunoSEQ multiplex PCR; TCRdb's copy has only in-frame clones and leaves some out. The sample lists 150,000 to 200,000 clones, 68% seen once, with 4% to 5.5% in the top ten. Source material: PBMCs. These receptor sequences come from a woman under 30 in good health and CMV-seropositive.

V usage is TRBV7-9 and J usage is TRBJ2-7; 7 nucleotides align to TRBD1. There are 12 residues in the CDR3. The germline V gene encodes CDR1 SEHNR and CDR2 FQNEAQ (reference sequence). The J segment lost 9 bases and the V segment lost 4 bases, leaving 6 bases of the junction unmatched. The CDR3 sequence: CASSSTGEAQYF. CDR3 DNA sequence: TGTGCCAGCAGCTCTACAGGGGAAGCGCAGTACTTC.

The chain carries TRBV20-1 and TRBJ2-5; D may be TRBD2 (5 bases). The CDR3 has 11 amino acids. Germline values: CDR1 DFQATT, CDR2 SNEGSKA (reference sequence). CDR3 protein: CSGLQQETQYF. The DNA of the CDR3 is TGCTCAGGACTGCAACAAGAGACCCAGTACTTC.

The chain has TRBV27 and TRBJ2-1, with 15 bases matching TRBD2. The CDR3 is made up of 15 amino acids. Germline loops: CDR1 MNHEY, CDR2 SMNVEV (reference sequence). V was pared by 6 bases and J by 7 bases, with 4 bases of the junction left unmatched. CDR3 protein: CASRIGTSGRNEQFF. CDR3 bases: TGTGCCAGCAGAATCGGGACTAGCGGGAGGAATGAGCAGTTCTTC.

The CDR3 loop is CASSFFGTTYNEQFF. The CDR3 DNA is TGTGCCAGCAGTTTCTTTGGGACTACCTACAATGAGCAGTTCTTC. The chain has TRBV28 and TRBJ2-1, with 7 bases aligning to TRBD2. Germline CDR1 MDHEN, CDR2 SYDVKM. The V segment lost 3 bases and the J segment 2 bases; nucleotides outside the gene matches: 4. The CDR3 is made up of 15 amino acids.

This clone was seen more than once but under ten times. The J gene is TRBJ1-5, the V gene TRBV15; no clear D. Germline V gene sequence: CDR1 LNHNV, CDR2 YYDKDF (reference sequence). CDR3 size: 14 residues. With 2 bases removed from V and 2 bases from J, the gap between germline ends came to 7 bases. The CDR3 coding sequence is TGTGCCACCAGCAGAAACCAGGGCAATCAGCCCCAGCATTTT. Protein sequence: CATSRNQGNQPQHF.

This rearrangement joins TRBV4-1 to TRBJ1-2; 10 bases line up with TRBD1. The ends lost 4 bases at V and 8 bases at J; junction bases unmatched: 4. The length of the CDR3 is 13 residues. Germline-derived CDR1 and CDR2 are MGHRA and YSYEKL. The CDR3 is CASSPGTGVGYTF. In nucleotides, the CDR3 is TGCGCCAGCAGCCCCGGGACAGGGGTCGGCTACACCTTC.

This clone occurred a few times. CDR3 loop: CASSLKPRDREIYTDTQYF. Written as DNA, the CDR3 is TGTGCCAGCAGCTTAAAGCCTCGGGACAGAGAGATCTACACAGATACGCAGTATTTT. This chain links TRBV7-8 with TRBJ2-3, with TRBD1 identical over 7 bases. The CDR3 runs to 19 residues. J lost 2 bases, V lost 2 bases, and 16 bases had no gene match. Germline V CDR1 and CDR2: SGHVS, FQNEAQ. Looking up the rest from reference TRBV7-8 and TRBJ2-3 gives the full variable domain: GAGVSQSPRYKVAKRGQDVALRCDPISGHVSLFWYQQALGQGPEFLTYFQNEAQLDKSGLPSDRFFAERPEGSVSTLKIQRTQQEDSAVYLCASSLKPRDREIYTDTQYFGPGTRLTVL.

The CDR3, as DNA: TGCGCCAGCAGCTTAGCGGGAGGAGCCGGTGAGCAGTTCTTC. Protein product: CASSLAGGAGEQFF. The rearrangement joins TRBV4-1 to TRBJ2-1; 10 nucleotides align to TRBD2. This CDR3 has 14 amino acids. Germline V lookup: CDR1 MGHRA, CDR2 YSYEKL. Trimming removed 5 bases from V and 9 bases from J; junction bases left unmatched: 7.

The chain uses TRBV6-5 and TRBJ1-2; D possibly corresponds to TRBD1 (6 bases). The CDR3 covers 12 residues. V lost 3 bases and J lost 7, with 9 bases in between. Germline V gene lookup returns CDR1 MNHEY and CDR2 SVGAGI. In nucleotides, the CDR3 is TGTGCCAGCAGTTATGAGGGGGTTGGCTACACCTTC. Protein: CASSYEGVGYTF.

This clone has just a few counts. The CDR3 nucleotides read TGTGCCAGCAGAGGACAGGGGGCAGATACGCAGTATTTT. It encodes CASRGQGADTQYF. The chain recombines TRBV6-6 with TRBJ2-3, with 10 bases that match TRBD1. Germline V CDR1 and CDR2: MNHNY, SVGAGI (reference sequence). V trimming: 6 bases; J trimming: 4 bases; junction bases outside the gene matches: 1. The CDR3 consists of 13 residues.

In its sample, this clone was seen once. In DNA form, the CDR3 reads TGCGCCAGCAGCGCGGGGACTAGCGGGAGGGACAATGAGCAGTTCTTC. This translates into CASSAGTSGRDNEQFF. The genes are TRBV5-1 and TRBJ2-1; 16 positions match TRBD2. From germline, CDR1 is SGHRS and CDR2 YFSETQ. After removal of 4 bases from V and 5 bases from J, the junction contained 3 bases not matched to a gene. This CDR3 is built from 16 residues. Full variable domain (remainder filled in from reference TRBV5-1 and TRBJ2-1): KAGVTQTPRYLIKTRGQQVTLSCSPISGHRSVSWYQQTPGQGLQFLFEYFSETQRNKGNFPGRFSGRQFSNSRSEMNVSTLELGDSALYLCASSAGTSGRDNEQFFGPGTRLTVL.

The table lists this clone with a few counts. The chain combines TRBV7-6 with TRBJ2-7, with 13 bases that match TRBD2. J gave up 2 bases and V 5 bases, and 12 bases lay outside the gene matches. The germline CDR1 and CDR2 sequences are SGHVS and FNYEAQ. The CDR3 covers 18 residues. The CDR3 reads CASSPSLAGGPRPYEQYF. As DNA, the CDR3 is TGTGCCAGCAGCCCCTCACTAGCGGGAGGGCCAAGACCCTACGAGCAGTACTTC.

The chain links TRBV5-1 to TRBJ2-1; 13 positions match TRBD2. Germline V gives CDR1 SGHRS, CDR2 YFSETQ. This CDR3 spans 20 amino acids. V dropped 4 bases and J dropped 4; count of bases not matched to a gene: 17. CDR3 in DNA: TGCGCCAGCAGCCCCCGAGATCGGACTAGCGGGAGTAGTTGGTACAATGAGCAGTTCTTC. Protein sequence: CASSPRDRTSGSSWYNEQFF.

This clone turned up a few times. This chain links TRBV5-1 with TRBJ2-7, with 8 positions matching TRBD2. The CDR3 consists of 17 residues. In germline, CDR1 is SGHRS, CDR2 YFSETQ. V was pared by 5 bases and J by 9 bases, with 22 bases of the junction left unmatched. Here the CDR3 DNA reads TGCGCCAGCAGTTCGGGGGGGGGTAGGGCAGCTTCTACGGGGCAGTACTTC. Amino acid sequence: CASSSGGGRAASTGQYF.

V is TRBV15 and J is TRBJ1-2; maybe TRBD1 (5 bases). The CDR3 is made up of 17 amino acids. V was cut by 0 bases and J by 4 bases, with 18 bases left in between. Germline V CDR1 and CDR2: LNHNV, YYDKDF (reference sequence). Here the CDR3 DNA reads TGTGCCACCAGCAGAGATTTCGGAGCAGGGCTCGGCTATGGCTACACCTTC. This encodes CATSRDFGAGLGYGYTF.

J is TRBJ1-6 and V is TRBV4-2; a weak D match, TRBD1 (6 bases). The V and J ends lost 4 bases and 9 bases respectively, with 13 bases between them. The CDR3 extends over 14 amino acids. CDR1 is LGHNA, CDR2 YNFKEQ, per germline. For the CDR3, the DNA is TGTGCCAGCAGCCTGAACAGGGAGGGTTCACCCCTCCACTTT. Its protein is CASSLNREGSPLHF.

In nucleotides, the CDR3 is TGTGCCAGCAGCGAGACGGGGGGCGCAACCTACAATGAGCAGTTCTTC. Translating gives CASSETGGATYNEQFF. This chain uses TRBV11-3 with TRBJ2-1, with D tentatively TRBD2 (7 bases). Germline loops: CDR1 SGHNT, CDR2 YENEEA. The V end was cut by 5 bases, the J end by 2 bases, with 16 bases between. The CDR3 consists of 16 residues.

This chain joins TRBV11-2 and TRBJ2-5, with D maybe TRBD2 (6 bases). TRBJ2-7 matches the DNA end more closely, so the J call is doubtful. CDR1 is SGHAT, CDR2 FQNNGV, per germline. This CDR3 is built from 14 residues. For the CDR3, the DNA is TGTGCCAGCAGCTTAGACGCTGGGACTTCCGAGCAGTACTTC. The encoded protein is CASSLDAGTSEQYF.

The V gene is TRBV25-1, the J gene TRBJ2-2, with 9 bases identical to TRBD1. V gave up 1 base and J gave up 4 bases; unmatched junction bases: 4. This CDR3 spans 16 amino acids. The germline V gene encodes CDR1 MGHDK and CDR2 SYGVNS. The CDR3 is CASSEWGQGTTGELFF. The CDR3 coding sequence is TGTGCCAGCAGTGAATGGGGACAGGGAACCACCGGGGAGCTGTTTTTT.

In this sample, this clone turned up a few times. The CDR3, as DNA: TGTGCCAGCTCACCGTCGCTGGGGACAGGCACTGAAGCTTTCTTT. Translated, it gives CASSPSLGTGTEAFF. The chain joins TRBV18 to TRBJ1-1; 8 nucleotides line up with TRBD1. The CDR3 extends over 15 amino acids. Germline lookup yields CDR1 KGHSH and CDR2 LQKENI. After removal of 3 bases from V and 4 bases from J, the junction contained 7 bases not matched to a gene.

V is TRBV9 and J is TRBJ2-1; D gene uncertain. Germline-derived CDR1 and CDR2 are SGDLS and YYNGEE. This CDR3 is 12 amino acids long. Between the trimmed V and J ends, which lost 0 bases and 5 bases, there was a span of 3 bases. CDR3 DNA sequence: TGTGCCAGCAGCGTAGCCAACAATGAGCAGTTCTTC. The encoded protein is CASSVANNEQFF.

This clone was counted only a few times. The J gene is TRBJ1-3, the V gene TRBV6-5, with a weak D call TRBD1 (6 bases). The CDR3 is 14 residues long. CDR1 MNHEY and CDR2 SVGAGI come from the germline V gene. V was pared by 5 bases and J by 2 bases, with 10 bases between. The CDR3 protein is CASSRRQAGNTIYF. The CDR3 region has the DNA TGTGCCAGCAGTCGGAGACAGGCTGGAAACACCATATATTTT.

The chain couples TRBV27 to TRBJ1-4, with 10 bases fitting TRBD1. CDR3 length: 15 amino acids. V lost 6 bases, J lost 5 bases, and 6 bases stayed unmatched. Looked up from germline, CDR1 is MNHEY and CDR2 is SMNVEV (reference sequence). CDR3 nucleotides: TGTGCCAGCAGCCCAGCGGGACAGGGGAATGAAAAACTGTTTTTT. Residues: CASSPAGQGNEKLFF.

This clone turned up a few times. The chain uses TRBV15 and TRBJ1-2; 8 nucleotides line up with TRBD1. V lost 0 bases to trimming and J lost 6 bases; unmatched junction nucleotides: 6. The CDR3 has 15 amino acids. Germline CDR1 and CDR2: LNHNV and YYDKDF (reference sequence). CDR3 nucleotide sequence: TGTGCCACCAGCAGAGACAGGGGGCGCAGTCATGGCTACACCTTC. Encoded protein: CATSRDRGRSHGYTF.

V gene TRBV7-9 combines with J gene TRBJ2-2; 9 positions agree with TRBD2. CDR1 and CDR2 (germline): SEHNR, FQNEAQ (reference sequence). Trimming cost V 7 bases and J 6 bases; bases outside gene matches: 3. There are 13 residues in the CDR3. The CDR3 region has the DNA TGTGCCAGCATCGCGGGGGGGCCCGGGGAGCTGTTTTTT. Residues: CASIAGGPGELFF.